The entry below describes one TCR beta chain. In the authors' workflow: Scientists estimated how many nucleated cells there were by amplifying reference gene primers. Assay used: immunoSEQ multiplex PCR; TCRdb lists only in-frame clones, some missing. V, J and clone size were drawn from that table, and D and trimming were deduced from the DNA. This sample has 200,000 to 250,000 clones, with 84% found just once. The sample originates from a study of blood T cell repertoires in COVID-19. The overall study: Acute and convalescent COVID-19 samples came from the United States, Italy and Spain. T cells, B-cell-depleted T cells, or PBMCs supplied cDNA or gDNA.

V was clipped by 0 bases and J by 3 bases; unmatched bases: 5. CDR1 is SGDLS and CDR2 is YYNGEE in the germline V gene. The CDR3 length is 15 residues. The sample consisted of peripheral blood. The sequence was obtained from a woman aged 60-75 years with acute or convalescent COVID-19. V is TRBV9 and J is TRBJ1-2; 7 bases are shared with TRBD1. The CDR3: CASSVGFRGDYGYTF. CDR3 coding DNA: TGTGCCAGCAGCGTAGGTTTCAGGGGGGACTATGGCTACACCTTC.